This TCR beta chain was profiled in a study of shared clonotypes between healthy human individuals. Findings of the study overall: Approximately 4.6% of naive CD4 clonotypes were shared across several donors.

CDR1 MNHEY and CDR2 SVGAGI come from the germline V gene. V was pared by 6 bases and J by 7 bases, with 18 bases between. The CDR3 consists of 14 residues. Every subset had its genomic DNA shared out evenly among several immunoSEQ plates. Sequencing was performed with immunoSEQ multiplex PCR; in TCRdb, only in-frame clones are kept and a portion is missing. The data show approximately 2.4 million clones, nearly 97% seen once. This clone was detected once. The antigen is not known. The sample carries other DNA sequences with the same CDR3. The TCR originated in a man younger than 35 in good health. The sample comprised naive CD4+ T cells sorted from blood. Noted subset: CD45RA+ positively selected. The chain has TRBV6-5 and TRBJ1-2; D ambiguous. CDR3 nucleotides: TGTGCCAGCAGCGTATCGACGGGATGGGTTGGCTACACCTTC. Protein product: CASSVSTGWVGYTF.